This entry lists 23 T cell receptor beta chains sequenced from one sample in a study of human T cells and chemical hapten exposure. Sample time point: patch test 2, 6 weeks after DPC sensitization. Documented treatment: therapeutic diphenylcyclopropenone sensitization with weekly scalp DPC. TCRdb re-called the RACE reads with MiXCR, one entry per CDR3 protein. The sample lists tens of thousands of distinct CDR3 sequences, around 10% occurring once. Sequenced material: whole blood, taken in connection with sensitization to the hapten diphenylcyclopropenone (DPC). These receptors were obtained from a man in his forties with alopecia areata. Some clones in this sample may be carry-over from other donors' samples.

V gene TRBV7-2 combines with J gene TRBJ2-3, with TRBD2 identical over 9 bases. With V trimmed by 5 bases and J by 2 bases, 8 bases remained unmatched. Germline values: CDR1 SGHTA, CDR2 FQGNSA. The CDR3 spans 16 residues. The CDR3 loop is CASSTRLAAYTDTQYF. The CDR3 DNA follows: TGTGCCAGCAGCACTCGACTAGCGGCCTACACAGATACGCAGTATTTT.

This clonotype was counted many times. The chain uses TRBV11-2 and TRBJ2-3; D remains ambiguous. CDR1 is SGHAT, CDR2 FQNNGV, per germline. The CDR3 consists of 12 residues. V gave up 2 bases and J gave up 4 bases, with 4 bases separating them. CDR3 bases: TGTGCCAGCAGCTTACGGGCAGATACGCAGTATTTT. This encodes CASSLRADTQYF.

The gene calls are TRBV27 and TRBJ2-2; no firm D call. Germline V CDR1 and CDR2: MNHEY, SMNVEV (reference sequence). This CDR3 is 15 amino acids long. The germline V and J ends were trimmed by 5 bases and 1 base, with 11 bases remaining between them. The chain's CDR3 is CASSPPPGNTGELFF. The CDR3 bases are TGTGCCAGCAGTCCACCCCCGGGGAACACCGGGGAGCTGTTTTTT.

This clonotype came up a few times. V usage is TRBV20-1 and J usage is TRBJ2-3, with D possibly being TRBD1 (6 bases). V shed 0 bases and J shed 1 base, with 11 bases lying between them. The CDR3 covers 15 residues. Germline assignment: CDR1 DFQATT and CDR2 SNEGSKA (reference sequence). CDR3 residues: CSARDRRGGTDTQYF. DNA for the CDR3: TGCAGTGCTAGAGATCGCAGGGGTGGCACAGATACGCAGTATTTT.

This chain connects TRBV7-2 to TRBJ1-2, with a possible D match to TRBD1 (5 bases). Trimming pared 1 base from V and 8 bases from J, leaving 8 bases between. Germline loops: CDR1 SGHTA, CDR2 FQGNSA. The CDR3 is 12 amino acids. This CDR3 is CASSLVGQGYTF. Written as DNA, the CDR3 is TGTGCCAGCAGCTTAGTGGGGCAGGGCTACACCTTC.

In nucleotides, the CDR3 is TGTGCCAGCAGCTTAAAGAGAGTTGCGCCCTCCGAAGGCTACACCTTC. Its protein is CASSLKRVAPSEGYTF. The V and J genes are TRBV7-2 and TRBJ1-2; D remains unclear. The CDR3 totals 16 residues. Per the germline V gene, CDR1 is SGHTA and CDR2 is FQGNSA. V was trimmed by 2 bases and J by 8 bases, leaving 21 bases between them.

This chain links TRBV10-3 with TRBJ2-3; unclear D gene. Germline CDR1 and CDR2: ENHRY and SYGVKD. The CDR3 runs 14 residues. V was clipped by 9 bases and J by 2 bases, with 15 bases between them. The CDR3 bases are TGTGCCATAAATGGGAATACTGACACAGATACGCAGTATTTT. The encoded protein is CAINGNTDTDTQYF.

With respect to this clonotype: A read error may explain this, as a much larger clone is one base away. The J gene is TRBJ1-1, the V gene TRBV28; 7 positions agree with TRBD1. Looked up from germline, CDR1 is MDHEN and CDR2 is SYDVKM. The length of the CDR3 is 14 residues. This CDR3 reads CTSSITGVNTEAFF. Written as DNA, the CDR3 is TGTACCAGCAGTATCACAGGGGTGAACACTGAAGCTTTCTTT. Full variable domain (missing parts from reference TRBV28 and TRBJ1-1): DVKVTQSSRYLVKRTGEKVFLECVQDMDHENMFWYRQDPGLGLRLIYFSYDVKMKEKGDIPEGYSVSREKKERFSLILESASTNQTSMYLCTSSITGVNTEAFFGQGTRLTVV.

This clonotype came up many times. CDR3 coding DNA: TGTGCCAGCAGGCGTAGTTTGGGACTAGCGGGAGAAGACGCCGATACGCAGTATTTT. Translating it yields CASRRSLGLAGEDADTQYF. This sequence joins TRBV9 and TRBJ2-3; 14 bases map to TRBD2. Trimming took 5 bases from V and 6 from J; bases not matched to a gene: 17. This CDR3 contains 19 residues. CDR1 and CDR2 from the germline V gene are SGDLS and YYNGEE.

The rearrangement joins TRBV11-2 to TRBJ2-1; 7 bases fit TRBD2. The length of the CDR3 is 17 residues. After removal of 5 bases from V and 3 bases from J, the junction contained 13 bases not matched to a gene. Per the germline V gene, CDR1 is SGHAT and CDR2 is FQNNGV. CDR3 nucleotide sequence: TGTGCCAGCAGCGATAGGTCGGGGGGAAGAAGCTACAATGAGCAGTTCTTC. Its protein product is CASSDRSGGRSYNEQFF.

This clonotype has ten or more counts. This sequence joins TRBV30 and TRBJ2-5; possibly TRBD2 for D (6 bases). Trimming cost V 4 bases and J 2 bases, with 14 bases left between them. CDR1 is GTSNPN, CDR2 SVGIG, per germline (reference sequence). The CDR3 covers 14 residues. The DNA of the CDR3 is TGTGCCTGGAATCTGGGACTTCCTCAAGAGACCCAGTACTTC. Amino acids: CAWNLGLPQETQYF.

The genes are TRBV4-2 and TRBJ2-1; TRBD2 agrees at 16 bases. CDR3 length: 20 amino acids. Unmatched junction bases numbered 17, after V lost 4 bases and J lost 8 bases. In germline, CDR1 is LGHNA, CDR2 YNFKEQ. CDR3 residues: CASSLGGGSGLAGGPYEQFF. The CDR3 DNA reads as TGTGCCAGCAGCCTCGGGGGGGGTTCGGGACTAGCGGGAGGGCCTTATGAGCAGTTCTTC.

This clonotype was seen only a few times. The chain combines TRBV12-3 or TRBV12-4 with TRBJ1-6; 7 bases match TRBD1. The CDR3 has 15 amino acids. V lost 2 bases, J lost 4 bases, and 2 bases stayed unmatched. The CDR3 is CASSLKQGYNSPLHF. CDR3 sequence (DNA): TGTGCCAGCAGTTTAAAACAGGGGTATAATTCACCCCTCCACTTT.

This clonotype was observed at least ten times. The V and J genes are TRBV6-5 and TRBJ1-1, with D hard to call. Germline CDR1 and CDR2: MNHEY and SVGAGI. The CDR3 runs to 13 residues. Trimming pared 0 bases from V and 8 bases from J, leaving 10 bases between. As DNA, the CDR3 is TGTGCCAGCAGTTACTCGAAGGTTCTCGAAGCTTTCTTT. Its protein product is CASSYSKVLEAFF.

J is TRBJ2-3 and V is TRBV5-1, with TRBD1 matching over 7 bases. The CDR3 covers 15 residues. V shed 4 bases and J 5 bases; nucleotides not matched to a gene: 10. Germline values: CDR1 SGHRS, CDR2 YFSETQ. The chain's CDR3 is CASSVLDRDQDTQYF. The CDR3 region has the DNA TGCGCCAGCAGCGTACTAGACAGGGACCAAGATACGCAGTATTTT.

The chain couples TRBV28 to TRBJ1-5, with no clear D. Trimming left V 6 bases short and J 10 bases short, with 16 bases between. The CDR3 extends over 13 amino acids. Per germline, CDR1 MDHEN and CDR2 SYDVKM. Here the CDR3 DNA reads TGTGCCAGCAGAACCCTCAGGACTTCACCCCAGCATTTT. It codes for CASRTLRTSPQHF.

This clonotype has more than one count but fewer than ten. The chain carries TRBV5-4 and TRBJ2-2, with 11 bases fitting TRBD1. Looked up from germline, CDR1 is SGHNT and CDR2 is YYREEE (reference sequence). CDR3 size: 17 residues. V lost 7 bases to trimming and J lost 6 bases; unmatched junction nucleotides: 14. The CDR3 DNA sequence: TGTGCCAGCTCGCGGGACAGGGGGGTAGCGGGAGCCGGGGAGCTGTTTTTT. Its translation: CASSRDRGVAGAGELFF. The whole variable domain, filled in from reference TRBV5-4 and TRBJ2-2, reads ETGVTQSPTHLIKTRGQQVTLRCSSQSGHNTVSWYQQALGQGPQFIFQYYREEENGRGNFPPRFSGLQFPNYSSELNVNALELDDSALYLCASSRDRGVAGAGELFFGEGSRLTVL.

This clonotype was counted only a few times. The chain carries TRBV3-1 and TRBJ2-7; D is unresolved. The CDR3 is 15 residues long. CDR1 and CDR2 (germline): LGHDT, YNNKEL (reference sequence). With 0 bases removed from V and 3 bases from J, the gap between germline ends came to 12 bases. The CDR3 DNA reads as TGTGCCAGCAGCCAAGATGTCGGCACCTTCTACGAGCAGTACTTC. Its protein is CASSQDVGTFYEQYF.

The chain has TRBV14 and TRBJ1-2; no firm D call. CDR3 length: 14 residues. Trimming stripped 1 base from V and 4 bases from J, with 10 bases between. Germline V gene sequence: CDR1 SGHDN, CDR2 FVKESK. CDR3 bases: TGTGCCAGCAGCCAAGTGGGTAATATCTATGGCTACACCTTC. As protein: CASSQVGNIYGYTF.

This clonotype was seen a handful of times. The CDR3 coding sequence is TGTGCCAGCAGCCAAGAAGGAGGCATTAGCGGGAGGGTGCAGTTCTTC. Protein: CASSQEGGISGRVQFF. The rearrangement uses TRBV3-1 and TRBJ2-1; 11 bases fit TRBD2. V trimming: 0 bases; J trimming: 12 bases; junction bases outside the gene matches: 10. Germline V CDR1 and CDR2: LGHDT, YNNKEL (reference sequence). The CDR3 is made up of 16 amino acids.

This clonotype has ten or more counts. The genes are TRBV5-6 and TRBJ2-7; maybe TRBD2 (5 bases). The germline V and J ends were trimmed by 1 base and 3 bases, with 8 bases remaining between them. This CDR3 is built from 13 residues. Germline assignment: CDR1 SGHDT and CDR2 YYEEEE. The CDR3 protein is CASSLSAGYEQYV. CDR3 coding DNA: TGTGCCAGCAGCTTGTCGGCGGGCTACGAGCAGTACGTC.

The chain is built from TRBV7-8 and TRBJ2-7; D unclear. The CDR3 sequence is 13 residues long. V lost 1 base, J lost 5 bases, and 9 bases lay in between. Germline CDR1 and CDR2: SGHVS and FQNEAQ. The CDR3: CASSLVSRNEQYF. CDR3 coding DNA: TGTGCCAGCAGCTTAGTCTCCCGGAACGAGCAGTACTTC.

The chain joins TRBV6-6 to TRBJ2-4; 8 bases fit TRBD1. Trimming took 7 bases from V and 0 from J; bases not matched to a gene: 5. The CDR3 consists of 15 residues. Germline CDR1 is MNHNY and CDR2 is SVGAGI (reference sequence). The CDR3 DNA is TGTGCCAGCACCACCGGGACAGGAGCCAAAAACATTCAGTACTTC. Amino acid sequence: CASTTGTGAKNIQYF.